Each of the 29 T cell receptor beta chains below was sequenced from the same sample in a study of blood T cell repertoires in COVID-19. Some clones are missing from TCRdb's copy, which holds only in-frame ones; the method was immunoSEQ multiplex PCR. The profile covers about 440,000 clones, with approximately 90% appearing a single time and around 13% taken by the ten largest. The sequenced sample was peripheral blood. The receptors were gathered from a woman aged 45 to 65 with COVID-19, enrolled during active disease.

The rearrangement uses TRBV20-1 and TRBJ1-5; D possibly corresponds to TRBD1 (6 bases). The ends were cut back, 3 bases at V and 4 bases at J, with 13 bases in the middle. This CDR3 has 14 residues. The germline gives CDR1 DFQATT, CDR2 SNEGSKA (reference sequence). CDR3 nucleotide sequence: TGCAGTGCTAGTATGACAGGTCCTAATCAGCCCCAGCATTTT. It yields the protein CSASMTGPNQPQHF.

This clone was recorded only once. This chain joins TRBV12-3 or TRBV12-4 and TRBJ1-2; 8 bases match TRBD1. After removal of 6 bases from V and 7 bases from J, the junction contained 4 bases not matched to a gene. This CDR3 is built from 12 residues. CDR3 in amino acids: CASRPDRAGYTF. The CDR3 DNA is TGTGCCAGCAGACCGGACAGGGCTGGCTACACCTTC.

The chain is built from TRBV28 and TRBJ1-5, with no clear D. Germline V lookup: CDR1 MDHEN, CDR2 SYDVKM. Trimming removed 5 bases at V and 9 bases at J, with 8 bases between. This CDR3 is built from 11 residues. The CDR3 is CASSQDRPQHF. In DNA form, the CDR3 reads TGTGCCAGCAGTCAAGATAGGCCCCAGCATTTT.

J is TRBJ1-2 and V is TRBV5-1, with 7 bases identical to TRBD1. Germline V gives CDR1 SGHRS, CDR2 YFSETQ. CDR3 length: 13 amino acids. J gave up 6 bases and V 3 bases, and 5 bases lay outside the gene matches. The CDR3 loop is CASSSDRSNGYTF. The CDR3 region has the DNA TGCGCCAGCAGCTCGGACAGGAGCAATGGCTACACCTTC.

V usage is TRBV30 and J usage is TRBJ2-3, with D tentatively TRBD2 (6 bases). V shed 0 bases and J shed 4 bases, with 11 bases lying between them. This CDR3 spans 14 amino acids. Germline-derived CDR1 and CDR2 are GTSNPN and SVGIG (reference sequence). CDR3 sequence: CAWSVGDFSDTQYF. In nucleotides, the CDR3 is TGTGCCTGGAGTGTGGGGGACTTCTCAGATACGCAGTATTTT.

This chain links TRBV7-9 with TRBJ1-5; 7 bases align to TRBD1. In germline, CDR1 is SEHNR, CDR2 FQNEAQ (reference sequence). With 1 base clipped from V and 3 bases from J, the junction kept 9 bases outside the gene matches. The CDR3 is made up of 17 amino acids. The CDR3 DNA reads TGTGCCAGCAGCTTAGAAGCTGGGGGACAGTCCAATCAGCCCCAGCATTTT. As protein: CASSLEAGGQSNQPQHF.

This rearrangement joins TRBV7-9 to TRBJ2-3, with D possibly being TRBD2 (5 bases). V lost 2 bases, J lost 0 bases, and 6 bases lay in between. The CDR3 sequence is 14 residues long. Germline V gene data show CDR1 as SEHNR and CDR2 as FQNEAQ (reference sequence). This chain's CDR3 is CASSLRGSTDTQYF. In DNA, the CDR3 is TGTGCCAGCAGCTTACGGGGTAGCACAGATACGCAGTATTTT.

The rearrangement links TRBV24-1 to TRBJ2-3; 13 bases are a match to TRBD2. The J segment lost 5 bases and the V segment lost 0 bases, leaving 7 bases of the junction unmatched. This CDR3 spans 18 amino acids. Germline CDR1 reads KGHDR; CDR2 reads SFDVKD. The CDR3 here is CATSDLSTSGGVEDTQYF. Written as DNA, the CDR3 is TGTGCCACCAGTGATTTGTCTACTAGCGGGGGGGTAGAAGATACGCAGTATTTT.

CDR3 nucleotide sequence: TGCGCCAGCAGCCTCATGACTAGCGGTAGCTCCTACGAGCAGTACTTC. Its protein product is CASSLMTSGSSYEQYF. This rearrangement joins TRBV5-1 to TRBJ2-7; 9 bases map to TRBD2. Losses at the gene ends were 4 bases for V and 0 bases for J; bases not matched to a gene: 8. Looked up from germline, CDR1 is SGHRS and CDR2 is YFSETQ. The CDR3 is 16 residues long.

This rearrangement joins TRBV6-5 to TRBJ1-5; D is uncertain. CDR3 length: 13 residues. Trimming took 5 bases from V and 7 from J, leaving 12 bases between them. The germline gives CDR1 MNHEY, CDR2 SVGAGI. The CDR3 protein is CASSRGGGQPQHF. The CDR3 DNA reads TGTGCCAGCAGTCGGGGAGGTGGACAGCCCCAGCATTTT.

V usage is TRBV2 and J usage is TRBJ2-6; possibly TRBD2 for D (6 bases). With 4 bases removed from V and 0 bases from J, the gap between germline ends came to 10 bases. CDR1 and CDR2 (germline): SNHLY, FYNNEI. This CDR3 spans 16 amino acids. The CDR3 DNA sequence: TGTGCCAGCAGTGGCGGGGAAAGCTCTGGGGCCAACGTCCTGACTTTC. It codes for CASSGGESSGANVLTF.

The chain joins TRBV3-1 (or the pseudogene TRBV3-2) to TRBJ2-5; 7 nucleotides line up with TRBD1. CDR3 length: 14 residues. The germline V gene encodes CDR1 LGHDT and CDR2 YNNKEL (reference sequence). V lost 3 bases to trimming and J lost 5 bases; unmatched junction nucleotides: 6. This CDR3 reads CASSQAGQAETQYF. The CDR3 bases are TGTGCCAGCAGCCAGGCCGGACAGGCGGAGACCCAGTACTTC.

This chain's CDR3 is CASSSDRGGDEQFF. CDR3 nucleotides: TGTGCCAGCAGTAGCGACAGGGGGGGGGATGAGCAGTTCTTC. This chain uses TRBV6-5 with TRBJ2-1; 9 bases align to TRBD1. This CDR3 has 14 residues. Germline V lookup: CDR1 MNHEY, CDR2 SVGAGI. V trimming: 5 bases; J trimming: 8 bases; junction bases outside the gene matches: 7.

J is TRBJ2-7 and V is TRBV2; tentatively, D is TRBD2 (6 bases). This CDR3 is 13 amino acids long. Germline values: CDR1 SNHLY, CDR2 FYNNEI. With 8 bases removed from V and 0 bases from J, the gap between germline ends came to 11 bases. CDR3 region: CASRDWHSYEQYF. The DNA for the CDR3 is TGTGCCAGCCGGGACTGGCACTCCTACGAGCAGTACTTC.

This rearrangement joins TRBV6-5 to TRBJ2-7, with D possibly matching TRBD1 (6 bases). The CDR3 is 15 amino acids. The V gene lost 7 bases and the J gene lost 5 bases, with 21 bases spanning the gap. Germline-derived CDR1 and CDR2 are MNHEY and SVGAGI. The CDR3 DNA reads as TGTGCCAGCATTCCCCCGGGCAGGGGTCTTCACGAGCAGTACTTC. Translation: CASIPPGRGLHEQYF.

Points on this clone: Within the sample, other DNA sequences also encode this same CDR3. The chain carries TRBV5-1 and TRBJ1-1; the D is unclear. V was trimmed by 0 bases and J by 3 bases, leaving 6 bases between them. Germline values: CDR1 SGHRS, CDR2 YFSETQ. The CDR3 has 13 amino acids. This CDR3 reads CASSLASDTEAFF. In DNA form, the CDR3 reads TGCGCCAGCAGCTTGGCCAGTGACACTGAAGCTTTCTTT.

This clone is a singleton in its sample. The J gene is TRBJ2-1, the V gene TRBV30; 10 nucleotides line up with TRBD2. The germline gives CDR1 GTSNPN, CDR2 SVGIG (reference sequence). With V trimmed by 3 bases and J by 5 bases, 4 bases remained unmatched. The CDR3 is made up of 14 amino acids. The CDR3 DNA reads TGTGCCTGGAGCCCGGGACTAGCGAACAATGAGCAGTTCTTC. Amino acid sequence: CAWSPGLANNEQFF.

This chain connects TRBV9 to TRBJ2-3; D might be TRBD1 (6 bases). The germline gives CDR1 SGDLS, CDR2 YYNGEE. The CDR3 runs to 15 residues. The V end was cut by 3 bases, the J end by 1 base, with 12 bases between. In DNA, the CDR3 is TGTGCCAGCAGCGCTGGACAGAAACGCACAGATACGCAGTATTTT. Translating it yields CASSAGQKRTDTQYF.

CDR3 in amino acids: CASSRGGGAEETQYF. In DNA, the CDR3 is TGTGCCAGCTCACGGGGCGGGGGTGCCGAAGAGACCCAGTACTTC. The chain has TRBV18 and TRBJ2-5, with 7 nucleotides matching TRBD2. The length of the CDR3 is 15 residues. From germline, CDR1 is KGHSH and CDR2 LQKENI. The J segment lost 3 bases and the V segment lost 4 bases, leaving 8 bases of the junction unmatched. Full variable domain (missing parts from reference TRBV18 and TRBJ2-5): NAGVMQNPRHLVRRRGQEARLRCSPMKGHSHVYWYRQLPEEGLKFMVYLQKENIIDESGMPKERFSAEFPKEGPSILRIQQVVRGDSAAYFCASSRGGGAEETQYFGPGTRLLVL.

The chain carries TRBV5-5 and TRBJ1-2; 7 nucleotides line up with TRBD1. Germline loops: CDR1 SGHKS, CDR2 YYEKEE (reference sequence). The ends lost 0 bases at V and 5 bases at J; junction bases unmatched: 4. The CDR3 has 14 amino acids. CDR3 sequence reads: CASSLDDREYGYTF. Written as DNA, the CDR3 is TGTGCCAGCAGCTTGGATGACAGGGAATATGGCTACACCTTC.

V is TRBV7-8 and J is TRBJ1-3; tentative D call: TRBD1 (5 bases). The CDR3 totals 13 residues. Germline V lookup: CDR1 SGHVS, CDR2 FQNEAQ. V gave up 11 bases and J gave up 0 bases, with 11 bases separating them. The CDR3 nucleotides read TGTGCCTGTCGGGGGAGCTCTGGAAACACCATATATTTT. It codes for CACRGSSGNTIYF.

The V call is TRBV10-3, the J call TRBJ1-2, with D possibly matching TRBD1 (6 bases). Germline values: CDR1 ENHRY, CDR2 SYGVKD. Trimming removed 2 bases at V and 5 bases at J, with 18 bases between. This CDR3 spans 16 amino acids. CDR3 bases: TGTGCCATCAGTGAGGAGGGGTTCTCCCAGGGGTATGGCTACACCTTC. Amino acid sequence: CAISEEGFSQGYGYTF.

The rearrangement joins TRBV29-1 to TRBJ2-3, with a weak D call TRBD1 (6 bases). The CDR3 covers 14 residues. Trimming removed 3 bases from V and 4 bases from J, with 14 bases in between. The germline V gene encodes CDR1 SQVTM and CDR2 ANQGSEA. CDR3 region: CSVDIGTLADTQYF. The CDR3 DNA reads TGCAGCGTTGATATCGGGACACTCGCAGATACGCAGTATTTT.

V usage is TRBV20-1 and J usage is TRBJ2-3, with D unresolved. V shed 3 bases and J shed 0 bases, with 7 bases lying between them. Per germline, CDR1 DFQATT and CDR2 SNEGSKA (reference sequence). This CDR3 spans 13 amino acids. The CDR3 nucleotides are TGCAGTGCTAGTTCCTATAGCACAGATACGCAGTATTTT. It encodes CSASSYSTDTQYF.

This clone is a singleton in its sample. The chain links TRBV6-1 to TRBJ1-2, with D possibly TRBD1 on 5 matching bases. The CDR3 is 13 amino acids. With 3 bases removed from V and 8 bases from J, the gap between germline ends came to 13 bases. The germline V gene has CDR1 MNHNS and CDR2 SASEGT. The CDR3 reads CASSESGREGYTF. DNA for the CDR3: TGTGCCAGCAGTGAGTCCGGCAGGGAAGGCTACACCTTC.

The V gene is TRBV21-1, the J gene TRBJ2-7; TRBD1, the table's D call, was not compared with the DNA. TRBV21-1 has pseudogene status. This CDR3 has 17 amino acids. The CDR3 loop reads CASTNDRVLPISYEQYF. Written as DNA, the CDR3 is TGTGCCAGCACCAACGACAGGGTGCTACCTATATCCTACGAGCAGTACTTC.

The chain carries TRBV14 and TRBJ1-6; the D gene is possibly TRBD1 (6 bases). Germline values: CDR1 SGHDN, CDR2 FVKESK. The CDR3 extends over 13 amino acids. Trimming shortened V by 1 base and J by 13 bases, and 11 bases separated the two germline ends. The CDR3 DNA reads TGTGCCAGCAGCCAAGCCCGGACAGTTCCCCTCCACTTT. The encoded protein is CASSQARTVPLHF.

The chain carries TRBV5-1 and TRBJ2-5; 7 positions agree with TRBD1. This CDR3 has 15 residues. Germline-derived CDR1 and CDR2 are SGHRS and YFSETQ. Losses at the gene ends were 4 bases for V and 5 bases for J; bases not matched to a gene: 11. The CDR3 is CASSPGQSGQETQYF. DNA of the CDR3: TGCGCCAGCAGCCCGGGACAGAGTGGGCAGGAGACCCAGTACTTC. The full variable domain, completed using reference TRBV5-1 and TRBJ2-5, is KAGVTQTPRYLIKTRGQQVTLSCSPISGHRSVSWYQQTPGQGLQFLFEYFSETQRNKGNFPGRFSGRQFSNSRSEMNVSTLELGDSALYLCASSPGQSGQETQYFGPGTRLLVL.

This chain links TRBV11-1 with TRBJ2-7; 10 bases are a match to TRBD1. Trimming at V came to 5 bases and at J to 5 bases, leaving 6 bases not matched to a gene. The CDR3 covers 14 residues. Germline CDR1 reads SGHAT; CDR2 reads FQDESV (reference sequence). In nucleotides, the CDR3 is TGTGCCAGCAGCCCGGGGGACAGGGGCCACGAGCAGTACTTC. Amino acid sequence: CASSPGDRGHEQYF.